These 24 T cell receptor beta chains were sequenced from one sample in a study of cytomegalovirus exposure and HLA in healthy donors. The method was immunoSEQ multiplex PCR; TCRdb's version includes in-frame clones alone and lacks a portion of them. Of fewer than 200,000 clones in the sample, 85% were seen once. Specimen: PBMCs. The origin of the receptors is a man in his late teens or twenties in good health and CMV-seropositive.

The chain recombines TRBV18 with TRBJ2-7, with D tentatively TRBD1 (6 bases). V dropped 4 bases and J dropped 9 bases, with 19 bases sitting between them. CDR1 is KGHSH, CDR2 LQKENI, per germline. The CDR3 runs 14 residues. This chain's CDR3 is CASSRTGQSSVQYF. The CDR3 DNA reads TGTGCCAGCTCACGGACCGGACAGTCTTCCGTGCAGTACTTC.

This chain connects TRBV5-1 to TRBJ2-7; maybe TRBD2 (5 bases). Germline V gene sequence: CDR1 SGHRS, CDR2 YFSETQ. The CDR3 runs 13 residues. Trimming removed 2 bases from V and 7 bases from J, with 13 bases in between. As DNA, the CDR3 is TGCGCCAGCAGCTTTGTAGAGGGAAGGGAGCAGTACTTC. As protein: CASSFVEGREQYF.

The chain links TRBV27 to TRBJ2-2; D is perhaps TRBD1 (5 bases). CDR1 is MNHEY and CDR2 is SMNVEV in the germline V gene (reference sequence). The CDR3 contains 15 residues. V lost 7 bases to trimming and J lost 3 bases, with 15 bases between them. CDR3 loop: CASKNGQGYTGELFF. The CDR3 nucleotides are TGTGCCAGCAAAAATGGGCAGGGATACACCGGGGAGCTGTTTTTT.

DNA for the CDR3: TGTGCCAGCAGCCCCACGTGGCCGGACAGGGCAGACCAGTACTTC. It translates to CASSPTWPDRADQYF. This rearrangement joins TRBV7-9 to TRBJ2-7; 8 nucleotides match TRBD1. This CDR3 comprises 15 residues. Trimming took 5 bases from V and 10 from J; bases not matched to a gene: 16. From germline, CDR1 is SEHNR and CDR2 FQNEAQ (reference sequence).

This clone was recorded only once. The chain joins TRBV2 to TRBJ1-1; a possible D gene is TRBD1 (6 bases). This CDR3 has 16 amino acids. CDR1 and CDR2 (germline): SNHLY, FYNNEI. The V end was cut by 3 bases, the J end by 4 bases, with 18 bases between. The CDR3 region has the DNA TGTGCCAGCAGTGATAGGTCAGGGGCGGCTAGCACTGAAGCTTTCTTT. Its protein is CASSDRSGAASTEAFF.

The chain joins TRBV5-6 to TRBJ1-4; D not resolved. The CDR3 has 14 residues. In germline, CDR1 is SGHDT, CDR2 YYEEEE. V dropped 3 bases and J dropped 7 bases, with 13 bases sitting between them. In DNA, the CDR3 is TGTGCCAGCAGCTGCAGTAACCGGGGTGAAAAACTGTTTTTT. It is translated as CASSCSNRGEKLFF.

The chain has TRBV7-8 and TRBJ1-5; D uncertain. From germline, CDR1 is SGHVS and CDR2 FQNEAQ. V lost 1 base, J lost 6 bases, and 19 bases lay in between. CDR3 size: 17 residues. CDR3 sequence reads: CASSLVSVFEGGQPQHF. CDR3 in DNA: TGTGCCAGCAGCTTAGTTTCAGTCTTCGAAGGCGGTCAGCCCCAGCATTTT.

The chain couples TRBV18 to TRBJ2-6, with D perhaps matching TRBD2 (5 bases). This CDR3 contains 17 residues. In germline, CDR1 is KGHSH, CDR2 LQKENI. Trimming took 5 bases from V and 0 from J, leaving 14 bases between them. The CDR3 coding sequence is TGTGCCAGCTCAACCCGGGAACTTTTCTCTGGGGCCAACGTCCTGACTTTC. Protein: CASSTRELFSGANVLTF.

This chain connects TRBV27 to TRBJ1-1; TRBD1 might be the D (6 bases). Looked up from germline, CDR1 is MNHEY and CDR2 is SMNVEV (reference sequence). V was shortened by 4 bases and J by 4 bases, with 10 bases between the two germline ends. The CDR3 is made up of 13 amino acids. The CDR3 DNA is TGTGCCAGCAGTTCAGGGGTGGGCACTGAAGCTTTCTTT. Translating it yields CASSSGVGTEAFF.

The J gene is TRBJ2-1, the V gene TRBV19; 7 positions agree with TRBD2. The CDR3 has 17 residues. Trimming took 5 bases from V and 0 from J; bases not matched to a gene: 10. Germline CDR1 and CDR2: LNHDA and SQIVND (reference sequence). CDR3 bases: TGTGCCAGTAGTCTCGTAGGCGGGGGTAGCTCCTACAATGAGCAGTTCTTC. It specifies CASSLVGGGSSYNEQFF.

This chain uses TRBV30 with TRBJ2-1, with TRBD2 matching 9 bases. Per germline, CDR1 GTSNPN and CDR2 SVGIG (reference sequence). V lost 4 bases and J lost 12; bases outside the gene matches: 10. The CDR3 runs to 13 residues. The CDR3 here is CAWNELAGNRQFF. In DNA form, the CDR3 reads TGTGCCTGGAACGAGCTAGCGGGGAACAGGCAGTTCTTC. Filled out from reference TRBV30 and TRBJ2-1, the complete variable domain reads SQTIHQWPATLVQPVGSPLSLECTVEGTSNPNLYWYRQAAGRGLQLLFYSVGIGQISSEVPQNLSASRPQDRQFILSSKKLLLSDSGFYLCAWNELAGNRQFFGPGTRLTVL.

V and J are TRBV11-3 and TRBJ2-6; no clear D gene. Between the trimmed V and J ends, which lost 3 bases and 0 bases, there was a span of 3 bases. CDR3 length: 14 residues. Germline V gene lookup returns CDR1 SGHNT and CDR2 YENEEA. The DNA of the CDR3 is TGTGCCAGCAGCTTCAGCTCTGGGGCCAACGTCCTGACTTTC. Protein: CASSFSSGANVLTF.

This clone was seen only a few times. The chain combines TRBV2 with TRBJ2-7; no clear D. The germline V gene encodes CDR1 SNHLY and CDR2 FYNNEI. V lost 6 bases, J lost 6 bases, and 12 bases lay in between. The CDR3 has 12 residues. The CDR3 DNA reads TGTGCCAGCAGGCTAGGCCTTGTCGAGCAGTACTTC. It specifies CASRLGLVEQYF.

The V call is TRBV19, the J call TRBJ1-5; 8 bases map to TRBD1. CDR1 and CDR2 (germline): LNHDA, SQIVND (reference sequence). V shed 5 bases and J 1 base; nucleotides not matched to a gene: 4. There are 15 residues in the CDR3. The CDR3 loop reads CASSVDRGSNQPQHF. In DNA form, the CDR3 reads TGTGCCAGTAGTGTTGACAGGGGCAGCAATCAGCCCCAGCATTTT.

The rearrangement joins TRBV19 to TRBJ1-1; D unresolved. V shed 3 bases and J shed 7 bases, with 15 bases lying between them. From germline, CDR1 is LNHDA and CDR2 SQIVND (reference sequence). CDR3 length equals 14 residues. The CDR3 DNA follows: TGTGCCAGTAGTATCGGCGGATCACTAAATGAAGCTTTCTTT. Translating gives CASSIGGSLNEAFF.

J is TRBJ2-4 and V is TRBV29-1; 10 bases match TRBD1. The CDR3 spans 14 residues. V lost 7 bases and J lost 6; bases outside the gene matches: 9. The germline V gene encodes CDR1 SQVTM and CDR2 ANQGSEA. Here the CDR3 reads CSADPGQGTNIQYF. The CDR3 nucleotides are TGCAGCGCTGACCCGGGACAGGGGACAAACATTCAGTACTTC.

This CDR3 reads CASSDLQGEDTDTQYF. The CDR3 coding sequence is TGTGCCAGCAGCGACCTACAGGGGGAGGACACAGATACGCAGTATTTT. The V gene is TRBV5-6, the J gene TRBJ2-3, with 8 bases aligning to TRBD1. The CDR3 runs to 16 residues. With 4 bases clipped from V and 2 bases from J, the junction kept 9 bases outside the gene matches. CDR1 and CDR2 (germline): SGHDT, YYEEEE.

The chain carries TRBV7-2 and TRBJ2-7; perhaps TRBD2 as D (6 bases). Germline V lookup: CDR1 SGHTA, CDR2 FQGNSA. The CDR3 covers 14 residues. With 5 bases removed from V and 4 bases from J, the gap between germline ends came to 15 bases. DNA of the CDR3: TGTGCCAGCAGCCCGAGGCGGGACTTTTACGAGCAGTACTTC. It codes for CASSPRRDFYEQYF.

This chain connects TRBV11-2 to TRBJ1-1; 7 nucleotides agree with TRBD1. This CDR3 contains 15 residues. Germline values: CDR1 SGHAT, CDR2 FQNNGV. With V trimmed by 5 bases and J by 1 base, 7 bases remained unmatched. Here the CDR3 reads CASSGAGTENTEAFF. Here the CDR3 DNA reads TGTGCCAGCAGCGGAGCCGGGACAGAGAACACTGAAGCTTTCTTT.

The sample holds one count of this clone. V is TRBV5-1 and J is TRBJ2-3; D may be TRBD2 (6 bases). Trimming removed 2 bases at V and 1 base at J, with 11 bases between. In germline, CDR1 is SGHRS, CDR2 YFSETQ. This CDR3 is built from 15 residues. The CDR3 reads CASSLFPSGTDTQYF. CDR3 DNA sequence: TGCGCCAGCAGCTTATTTCCTAGCGGCACAGATACGCAGTATTTT.

This clone was counted a single time. The chain carries TRBV7-3 and TRBJ2-1; TRBD1 matches at 8 bases. V was clipped by 5 bases and J by 2 bases; unmatched bases: 8. Per the germline V gene, CDR1 is SGHTA and CDR2 is FQGTGA. The CDR3 is 16 amino acids. The CDR3 region is CASSPTDRGTYNEQFF. The CDR3 DNA is TGTGCCAGCAGCCCAACCGACAGGGGAACCTACAATGAGCAGTTCTTC.

The V gene is TRBV11-1, the J gene TRBJ2-7; a weak D match, TRBD1 (5 bases). This CDR3 has 14 residues. Germline V CDR1 and CDR2: SGHAT, FQDESV (reference sequence). Trimming cost V 6 bases and J 7 bases, with 19 bases left between them. CDR3 sequence (DNA): TGTGCCAGCAGTTCTCGGCAGGGCGAGAGTGAGCAGTACTTC. Encoded protein: CASSSRQGESEQYF. The full variable domain, rest sourced from reference TRBV11-1 and TRBJ2-7, is EAEVAQSPRYKITEKSQAVAFWCDPISGHATLYWYRQILGQGPELLVQFQDESVVDDSQLPKDRFSAERLKGVDSTLKIQPAELGDSAMYLCASSSRQGESEQYFGPGTRLTVT.

This clone has just a few counts. The genes are TRBV6-1 and TRBJ1-2, with unresolved D. The germline V and J ends were trimmed by 4 bases and 8 bases, with 14 bases remaining between them. In germline, CDR1 is MNHNS, CDR2 SASEGT. The CDR3 is 13 residues long. CDR3 sequence reads: CASSVTVGRGYTF. CDR3 bases: TGTGCCAGCAGTGTTACAGTGGGTAGGGGCTACACCTTC.

V gene TRBV28 combines with J gene TRBJ2-7, with D possibly matching TRBD2 (6 bases). Trimming removed 4 bases at V and 3 bases at J, with 16 bases between. The germline CDR1 and CDR2 sequences are MDHEN and SYDVKM. The CDR3 spans 15 residues. The CDR3 sequence is CASSSATGTRYEQYF. CDR3 coding DNA: TGTGCCAGCAGTTCAGCCACCGGGACTCGCTACGAGCAGTACTTC.